This TCR beta chain was captured by sequencing in a study of T cell changes during pregnancy in multiple sclerosis. Method: immunoSEQ multiplex PCR; TCRdb's copy keeps in-frame clones and lacks some. The repertoire has tens of thousands of clones, approximately 90% of them found once; the top ten carry roughly 12%. V dropped 0 bases and J dropped 3 bases, with 7 bases sitting between them. The CDR3 has 13 amino acids. Germline V lookup: CDR1 SGDLS, CDR2 YYNGEE. This sample comprised CD8+ T cells from peripheral blood mononuclear cells, obtained in the third trimester of pregnancy. The sequence derives from a female donor with multiple sclerosis, enrolled in a pregnancy study. J is TRBJ2-7 and V is TRBV9, with D possibly matching TRBD1 (5 bases). CDR3: CASSVEDSYEQYF. In DNA, the CDR3 is TGTGCCAGCAGCGTAGAAGACAGCTACGAGCAGTACTTC.